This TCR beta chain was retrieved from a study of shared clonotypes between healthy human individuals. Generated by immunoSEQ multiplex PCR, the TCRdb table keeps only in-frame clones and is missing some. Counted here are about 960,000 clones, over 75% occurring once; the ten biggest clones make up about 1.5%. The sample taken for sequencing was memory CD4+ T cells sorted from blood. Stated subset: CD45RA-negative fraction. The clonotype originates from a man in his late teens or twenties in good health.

CDR3 region: CASSSGRGDEQFF. The CDR3 coding sequence is TGTGCCAGCAGTAGTGGTCGGGGCGATGAGCAGTTCTTC. The J gene is TRBJ2-1, the V gene TRBV11-3; D possibly uses TRBD1 or TRBD2 (5 bases each). The CDR3 runs 13 residues. Germline CDR1 SGHNT, CDR2 YENEEA. V shed 6 bases and J shed 8 bases, with 14 bases lying between them.